These 19 T cell receptor beta chains were sequenced from one sample in a study of regulatory T cells in long-lasting Graves disease. Time point reported: newly diagnosed GD, antithyroid drugs for less than 3 months. RNA extracted from PBMCs served as the sequencing template. Libraries of TCR beta came from iRepertoire HTBI primers plus Arm-PCR of CDR3 regions. From the multiplex PCR reads, TCRdb called clonotypes with MiXCR, one entry per CDR3 protein. This table holds more than 300,000 distinct CDR3 sequences, around a sixth found once. Source: peripheral blood mononuclear cells (PBMCs), taken at new diagnosis, from a patient treated with antithyroid drugs. The receptors were sampled from a female donor with Graves disease.

Only one count was recorded for this clonotype. V gene TRBV12-5 combines with J gene TRBJ2-1; 8 bases align to TRBD2. The CDR3 covers 17 residues. V shed 0 bases, J shed 5 bases, and the junction held 9 bases outside the gene matches. Per the germline V gene, CDR1 is LGHNT and CDR2 is FRNRAP. CDR3 sequence: CASGLVGSGRYHNEQFF. CDR3 sequence (DNA): TGTGCTAGTGGTTTGGTAGGCAGCGGGAGATATCACAATGAGCAGTTCTTC.

This clonotype came up a few times. V is TRBV29-1 and J is TRBJ1-2; D unclear. Germline lookup yields CDR1 SQVTM and CDR2 ANQGSEA. Trimming cost V 5 bases and J 6 bases, with 19 bases left between them. The CDR3 is 14 amino acids. The CDR3 DNA sequence: TGCAGCGTTTTTTTTATCAACAGTGGCCATGGCTACACCTTC. Amino acids: CSVFFINSGHGYTF.

This clonotype has a count of ten or more. V and J are TRBV7-2 and TRBJ2-7; 9 bases are shared with TRBD1. The CDR3 has 17 amino acids. CDR1 is SGHTA, CDR2 FQGNSA, per germline. V lost 1 base, J lost 5 bases, and 12 bases stayed unmatched. The CDR3 DNA follows: TGTGCCAGCAGCTTAGTATCCACGGGACAGGGTAACCACGAGCAGTACTTC. Translating it yields CASSLVSTGQGNHEQYF. The full variable domain, in which reference TRBV7-2 and TRBJ2-7 provide the parts outside the CDR3, is GAGVSQSPSNKVTEKGKDVELRCDPISGHTALYWYRQSLGQGLEFLIYFQGNSAPDKSGLPSDRFSAERTGGSVSTLTIQRTQQEDSAVYLCASSLVSTGQGNHEQYFGPGTRLTVT.

Remarks on this clonotype: This may arise from a read error, as a much more abundant clone is one base away. The chain couples TRBV5-1 to TRBJ2-1, with 12 nucleotides matching TRBD2. After removal of 3 bases from V and 3 bases from J, the junction contained 1 base not matched to a gene. Germline V gene data show CDR1 as SGHRS and CDR2 as YFSETQ. The CDR3 length is 15 residues. CDR3 nucleotides: TGCGCCAGCAGCTGGACTAGCGGGGTCTACAATGAGCAGTTCTTC. The encoded protein is CASSWTSGVYNEQFF.

This clonotype has ten or more counts. This rearrangement joins TRBV5-5 to TRBJ1-5; D remains ambiguous. This CDR3 spans 15 amino acids. V lost 5 bases and J 5 bases, leaving 17 bases between the germline ends. Germline lookup yields CDR1 SGHKS and CDR2 YYEKEE (reference sequence). CDR3 sequence reads: CASSFVYGLDQPQHF. CDR3 coding DNA: TGTGCCAGCAGTTTTGTCTACGGTTTGGATCAGCCCCAGCATTTT. The variable domain in full, completed from reference TRBV5-5 and TRBJ1-5, reads DAGVTQSPTHLIKTRGQQVTLRCSPISGHKSVSWYQQVLGQGPQFIFQYYEKEERGRGNFPDRFSARQFPNYSSELNVNALLLGDSALYLCASSFVYGLDQPQHFGDGTRLSIL.

This clonotype was recorded a few times. The V and J genes are TRBV13 and TRBJ2-7; maybe TRBD1 (6 bases). The CDR3 runs to 12 residues. Trimming shortened V by 4 bases and J by 7 bases, and 11 bases separated the two germline ends. CDR1 is PRHDT, CDR2 FYEKMQ, per germline (reference sequence). The CDR3: CASSSIRGEQYF. Here the CDR3 DNA reads TGTGCCAGCAGCTCCATCAGGGGTGAGCAGTACTTC.

This clonotype was seen repeatedly, ten times or more. Mismatch with germline at one junction end may stem from a read error. The chain employs TRBV7-2 and TRBJ1-1; D uncertain. This CDR3 has 13 amino acids. Germline values: CDR1 SGHTA, CDR2 FQGNSA. CDR3 bases: TGTGCCAGCAGCTTGTATGAGAACACTGTAGCTTTCTTT. Encoded protein: CASSLYENTVAFF.

The chain combines TRBV20-1 with TRBJ2-3, with no clear D. V lost 0 bases to trimming and J lost 4 bases, with 5 bases between them. CDR3 size: 12 residues. Germline values: CDR1 DFQATT, CDR2 SNEGSKA (reference sequence). The DNA for the CDR3 is TGCAGTGCTAGAGAATCCGCAGATACGCAGTATTTT. Translating it yields CSARESADTQYF.

This clonotype showed up many times. The chain combines TRBV10-3 with TRBJ2-3, with 15 bases identical to TRBD2. The CDR3 extends over 14 amino acids. The germline gives CDR1 ENHRY, CDR2 SYGVKD. J lost 8 bases, V lost 10 bases, and 7 bases had no gene match. The CDR3 region has the DNA TGTGCCAGCGGACTAGCGGGAGGGCAAGGTACGCAGTATTTT. This encodes CASGLAGGQGTQYF.

This clonotype was found many times. The chain joins TRBV7-6 to TRBJ1-1, with D possibly TRBD1 on 5 matching bases. This CDR3 has 14 amino acids. Germline CDR1 reads SGHVS; CDR2 reads FNYEAQ. Trimming took 4 bases from V and 1 from J, leaving 10 bases between them. The DNA of the CDR3 is TGTGCCAGCAGCTCGGGACGCAAGAACACTGAAGCTTTCTTT. Protein product: CASSSGRKNTEAFF.

This clonotype was detected many times. V and J are TRBV4-1 and TRBJ2-7; possibly TRBD1 or TRBD2 for D (6 bases each). CDR3 size: 16 residues. Germline CDR1 and CDR2: MGHRA and YSYEKL. V dropped 3 bases and J dropped 3 bases, with 18 bases sitting between them. The CDR3 sequence: CASSHVGGLLLYEQYF. The CDR3 nucleotides read TGCGCCAGCAGCCATGTTGGGGGGCTCCTCCTCTACGAGCAGTACTTC.

This clonotype came up many times. The CDR3 sequence: CAWSVRLGAVEAFF. The CDR3 region has the DNA TGTGCCTGGAGTGTACGGTTAGGGGCAGTTGAAGCTTTCTTT. The V call is TRBV30, the J call TRBJ1-1, with D tentatively TRBD1 (5 bases). V shed 0 bases and J shed 7 bases, with 15 bases lying between them. The CDR3 has 14 amino acids. CDR1 is GTSNPN and CDR2 is SVGIG in the germline V gene (reference sequence).

This clonotype was detected many times. The chain combines TRBV20-1 with TRBJ2-3; D not certain. CDR3 length: 13 amino acids. Germline CDR1 DFQATT, CDR2 SNEGSKA (reference sequence). Trimming cost V 5 bases and J 0 bases, with 9 bases left between them. The CDR3 DNA reads TGCAGTGCTCGCCGCCACAGCACAGATACGCAGTATTTT. It translates to CSARRHSTDTQYF.

Many counts were recorded for this clonotype. The chain has TRBV4-2 and TRBJ2-7, with 9 bases aligning to TRBD1. Trimming took 3 bases from V and 0 from J; bases not matched to a gene: 6. The CDR3 sequence is 16 residues long. Germline CDR1 LGHNA, CDR2 YNFKEQ. The CDR3 reads CASSQIMTGGSYEQYF. In nucleotides, the CDR3 is TGTGCCAGCAGCCAGATTATGACAGGGGGCTCCTACGAGCAGTACTTC.

This clonotype showed up many times. The rearrangement links TRBV12-5 to TRBJ2-7; maybe TRBD2 (6 bases). CDR1 is LGHNT and CDR2 is FRNRAP in the germline V gene. V lost 2 bases and J lost 0, with 8 bases in between. The CDR3 length is 14 residues. The CDR3 reads CASGLYGGSYEQYF. The CDR3 nucleotides are TGTGCTAGTGGTTTGTACGGGGGCTCCTACGAGCAGTACTTC.

Comments on this clonotype: A read error is possible here, since a much larger clone lies one base away. The CDR3 loop reads CASRLVGTGNSDYEQYF. CDR3 nucleotide sequence: TGTGCCAGCAGGTTGGTGGGAACCGGGAACAGTGACTACGAGCAGTACTTC. The V gene is TRBV5-5, the J gene TRBJ2-4, with D perhaps TRBD2 (5 bases). The closer fit of TRBJ2-7 to the DNA end suggests the J call may be wrong. The CDR3 loop spans 17 amino acids. The V gene's germline CDR1 is SGHKS and CDR2 YYEKEE (reference sequence).

This clonotype occurred many times. The chain uses TRBV12-3 or TRBV12-4 and TRBJ1-2, with a weak D call TRBD1 (5 bases). This CDR3 contains 16 residues. V lost 10 bases, J lost 2 bases, and 23 bases lay in between. CDR3 coding DNA: TGTGCCAACCTTCCTATTGGGGCTCTTGTAAACTATGGCTACACCTTC. Its protein is CANLPIGALVNYGYTF.

This clonotype was counted at least ten times. Since a much larger clone is just one base distant, this may be a read error. V usage is TRBV2 and J usage is TRBJ2-7; 10 bases line up with TRBD2. Germline V gene data show CDR1 as SNHLY and CDR2 as FYNNEI. CDR3 size: 14 residues. The CDR3 DNA sequence: TGTGTCAGCAGAGTCACTAGCGGGACCTACGAGCAGTACTTC. It encodes CVSRVTSGTYEQYF.

This clonotype occurred many times. The rearrangement links TRBV7-6 to TRBJ2-3; 13 bases are a match to TRBD2. Trimming at V came to 1 base and at J to 0 bases, leaving 1 base not matched to a gene. Germline assignment: CDR1 SGHVS and CDR2 FNYEAQ. The CDR3 is made up of 17 amino acids. CDR3 DNA sequence: TGTGCCAGCAGCTTAGTGGGACTAGCGGGGAGCACAGATACGCAGTATTTT. It yields the protein CASSLVGLAGSTDTQYF.